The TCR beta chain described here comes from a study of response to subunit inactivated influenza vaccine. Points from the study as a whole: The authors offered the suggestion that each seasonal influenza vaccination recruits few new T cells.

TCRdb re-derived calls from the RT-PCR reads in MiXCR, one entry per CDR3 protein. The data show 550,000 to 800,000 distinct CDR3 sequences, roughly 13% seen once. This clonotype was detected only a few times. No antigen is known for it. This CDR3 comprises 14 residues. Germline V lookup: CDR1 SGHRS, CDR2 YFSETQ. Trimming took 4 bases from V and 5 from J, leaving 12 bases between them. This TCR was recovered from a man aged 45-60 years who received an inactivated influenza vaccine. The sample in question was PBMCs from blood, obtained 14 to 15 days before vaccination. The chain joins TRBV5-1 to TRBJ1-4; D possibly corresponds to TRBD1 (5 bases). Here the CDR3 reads CASSVTALNEKLFF. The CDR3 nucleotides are TGCGCCAGCAGCGTGACAGCACTAAATGAAAAACTGTTTTTT.